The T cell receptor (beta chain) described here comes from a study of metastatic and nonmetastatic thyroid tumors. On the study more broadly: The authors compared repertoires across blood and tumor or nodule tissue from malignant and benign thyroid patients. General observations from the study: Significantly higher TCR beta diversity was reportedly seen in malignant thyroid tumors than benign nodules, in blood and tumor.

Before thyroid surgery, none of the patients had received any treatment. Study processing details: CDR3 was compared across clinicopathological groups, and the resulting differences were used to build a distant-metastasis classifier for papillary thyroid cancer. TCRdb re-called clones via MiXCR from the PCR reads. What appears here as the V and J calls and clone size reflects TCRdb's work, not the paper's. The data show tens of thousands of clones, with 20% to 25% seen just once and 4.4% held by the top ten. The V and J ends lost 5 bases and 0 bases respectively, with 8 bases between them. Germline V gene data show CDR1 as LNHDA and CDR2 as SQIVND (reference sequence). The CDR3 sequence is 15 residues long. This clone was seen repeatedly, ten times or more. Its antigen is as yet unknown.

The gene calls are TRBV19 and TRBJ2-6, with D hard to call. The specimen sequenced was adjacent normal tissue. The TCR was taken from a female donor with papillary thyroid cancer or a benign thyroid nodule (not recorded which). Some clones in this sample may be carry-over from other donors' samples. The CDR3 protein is CASSPLDSGANVLTF. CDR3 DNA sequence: TGTGCCAGTAGTCCCCTGGACTCTGGGGCCAACGTCCTGACTTTC.